This T cell receptor beta chain was identified in a study of blood T cell repertoires in COVID-19. Study overall: The United States, Italy and Spain supplied acute and convalescent COVID-19 samples.

Assay used: immunoSEQ multiplex PCR; TCRdb lists only in-frame clones, some missing. The table includes more than 350,000 clones, nearly 90% detected once. From germline, CDR1 is SGDLS and CDR2 YYNGEE. The ends were cut back, 3 bases at V and 3 bases at J, with 12 bases in the middle. There are 14 residues in the CDR3. The chain recombines TRBV9 with TRBJ1-1; tentatively, D is TRBD1 (6 bases). The sequence was collected from a woman under 30 who had been exposed to COVID-19. The specimen sequenced was PBMCs or T cells enriched from blood (not recorded which). The DNA for the CDR3 is TGTGCCAGCAGCGCCCAAGGGGGGGACACTGAAGCTTTCTTT. Its translation is CASSAQGGDTEAFF.